The 3 T cell receptor beta chains in this list originate from one sample, sequenced in a study of blood T cell repertoires in COVID-19. Method: immunoSEQ multiplex PCR; TCRdb's copy keeps in-frame clones and lacks some. The table lists 200,000 to 250,000 clones, roughly 84% of them singletons, with 15% to 20% in the top ten. What was sequenced was peripheral blood. These receptors originate from a woman of 80 years or more with active or convalescent COVID-19.

The CDR3 DNA is TGTGCCAGTAGGAAGCGGGAGGGGAATGGGGCCAACGTCCTGACTTTC. Amino acid sequence: CASRKREGNGANVLTF. The chain couples TRBV19 to TRBJ2-6, with 10 bases lining up with TRBD2. The CDR3 has 16 residues. Trimming removed 6 bases from V and 3 bases from J; junction bases left unmatched: 5. Germline V gene sequence: CDR1 LNHDA, CDR2 SQIVND (reference sequence).

V is TRBV4-1 and J is TRBJ2-1; the D gene is possibly TRBD2 (5 bases). Looked up from germline, CDR1 is MGHRA and CDR2 is YSYEKL. The ends were cut back, 0 bases at V and 0 bases at J, with 12 bases in the middle. The CDR3 is made up of 17 amino acids. CDR3 DNA: TGCGCCAGCAGCCAAGATAAAAGCGGAAGCTCCTACAATGAGCAGTTCTTC. Its protein is CASSQDKSGSSYNEQFF.

The V call is TRBV24-1, the J call TRBJ1-1, with 8 positions matching TRBD1. Trimming at V came to 4 bases and at J to 7 bases, leaving 4 bases not matched to a gene. The CDR3 is made up of 13 amino acids. CDR1 is KGHDR and CDR2 is SFDVKD in the germline V gene. CDR3 in DNA: TGTGCCACCAGTGAGCCAGGGACAGGTGAAGCTTTCTTT. Protein sequence: CATSEPGTGEAFF.